A selection of T cell receptor beta chains follows, all from one sample in a study of T cells in Graves' hyperthyroidism and ophthalmopathy. TCRdb redid the calling of the multiplex PCR reads with MiXCR, one entry per CDR3 protein. The sample records about half a million distinct CDR3 sequences, under 25% being singletons. Sequenced material: blood. The receptors originated from a woman in her seventies with Graves' ophthalmopathy. The CDR3 runs from the conserved cysteine through the conserved F or W. The order of the fields is V gene, clone size, D gene, J gene, CDR3 DNA, CDR3 protein. The D gene is left open where the match is weak. A row's size may be missing; if present it is once, few, many or a size class.

v_gene: TRBV20-1
abundance: few
d_gene: -
j_gene: TRBJ2-5
CDR3nt: TGCAGTGCTCAAAGTGGGGGATTCCAAGAGACCCAGTACTTC
CDR3aa: CSAQSGGFQETQYF

v_gene: TRBV12-3/TRBV12-4
abundance: many
d_gene: -
j_gene: TRBJ2-5
CDR3nt: TGTGCCAGCAGTTCCAGGATTCGCCAAGAGACCCAGTACTTC
CDR3aa: CASSSRIRQETQYF

v_gene: TRBV7-9
abundance: -
d_gene: -
j_gene: TRBJ1-2
CDR3nt: TGTGCCAGCAGCTTGACAGATACCTATGGCTACACCTTC
CDR3aa: CASSLTDTYGYTF

v_gene: TRBV20-1
abundance: few
d_gene: -
j_gene: TRBJ1-5
CDR3nt: TGCAGTGCTAGAGGGGGATCTGGCAATCAGCCCCAGCATTTT
CDR3aa: CSARGGSGNQPQHF

v_gene: TRBV18
abundance: once
d_gene: TRBD2
j_gene: TRBJ2-2
CDR3nt: TGTGCCAGCTCAAAGACTAGCGGGAGAGACACCGGGGAGCTGTTTTTT
CDR3aa: CASSKTSGRDTGELFF

v_gene: TRBV29-1
abundance: few
d_gene: -
j_gene: TRBJ2-1
CDR3nt: TGCAGCGTTGAAAGGGACTCATACAATGAGCAGTTCTTC
CDR3aa: CSVERDSYNEQFF

v_gene: TRBV7-3
abundance: many
d_gene: TRBD2
j_gene: TRBJ2-2
CDR3nt: TGTGCCAGCAGCAGATCTAGCGGGAGCGGCACCGGGGAGCTGTTTTTT
CDR3aa: CASSRSSGSGTGELFF

v_gene: TRBV28
abundance: many
d_gene: TRBD1
j_gene: TRBJ1-1
CDR3nt: TGTGCCAGCAGTTCCCCGGGACAGGGGGCGCTTGGCTGGGACACTGAAGCTTTCTTT
CDR3aa: CASSSPGQGALGWDTEAFF

v_gene: TRBV6-2/TRBV6-3
abundance: few
d_gene: TRBD1
j_gene: TRBJ1-2
CDR3nt: TGTGCCAGCAGAACGGGACAGGCGGCGTGGGGCTACACCTTC
CDR3aa: CASRTGQAAWGYTF

v_gene: TRBV10-1
abundance: -
d_gene: -
j_gene: TRBJ2-1
CDR3nt: TGCGCCAGCCGGCTGGCGCAGGACAATGAGCAGTTCTTC
CDR3aa: CASRLAQDNEQFF

v_gene: TRBV28
abundance: many
d_gene: TRBD1
j_gene: TRBJ2-3
CDR3nt: TGTGCCATCGGCCAGGGGGCAACAGATACGCAGTATTTT
CDR3aa: CAIGQGATDTQYF

v_gene: TRBV12-3/TRBV12-4
abundance: many
d_gene: TRBD2
j_gene: TRBJ2-7
CDR3nt: TGTGCCAGCAGGCCACTAGCGGGACCTTCCTACGAGCAGTACTTC
CDR3aa: CASRPLAGPSYEQYF

v_gene: TRBV29-1
abundance: many
d_gene: TRBD1
j_gene: TRBJ1-1
CDR3nt: TGCAGCGTTGAGGTCAGGGGGCGCGTCACTGAAGCTTTCTTT
CDR3aa: CSVEVRGRVTEAFF

v_gene: TRBV9
abundance: few
d_gene: TRBD2
j_gene: TRBJ2-5
CDR3nt: TGTGCCAGCAGCGTAGTGCGGGAGGAAGAGACCCAGTACTTC
CDR3aa: CASSVVREEETQYF

v_gene: TRBV6-9
abundance: few
d_gene: -
j_gene: TRBJ1-4
CDR3nt: TGTGCCAGCAGTTACCCTCCCAATGAAAAACTGTTTTTT
CDR3aa: CASSYPPNEKLFF

v_gene: TRBV19
abundance: -
d_gene: -
j_gene: TRBJ1-5
CDR3nt: TGTGCCAGTAGCCAACAGAAGATTAGCAATCAGCCCCAGCATTTT
CDR3aa: CASSQQKISNQPQHF

v_gene: TRBV12-5
abundance: -
d_gene: -
j_gene: TRBJ2-2
CDR3nt: TGTGCTAGTGGTTTGTTGAACACCGGGGAGCTGTTTTTT
CDR3aa: CASGLLNTGELFF

v_gene: TRBV27
abundance: few
d_gene: -
j_gene: TRBJ2-1
CDR3nt: TGTGCCAGCAGTTTATCAAAGCGGACCTACAATGAGCAGTTCTTC
CDR3aa: CASSLSKRTYNEQFF

v_gene: TRBV3-1
abundance: -
d_gene: -
j_gene: TRBJ2-5
CDR3nt: TGTGCCAGCAGCCAACGGGGCCTAACTGCGGAGACCCAGTACTTC
CDR3aa: CASSQRGLTAETQYF

v_gene: TRBV28
abundance: many
d_gene: TRBD1
j_gene: TRBJ2-6
CDR3nt: TGTGCCAGCAGTTTCTTACGCACAGGGGACCCTGGGGCCAACGTCCTGACTTTC
CDR3aa: CASSFLRTGDPGANVLTF

v_gene: TRBV5-1
abundance: few
d_gene: TRBD2
j_gene: TRBJ2-1
CDR3nt: TGCGCCAGCAGCTTGGGACTAGCGGGATCCTTCAATGAGCAGTTCTTC
CDR3aa: CASSLGLAGSFNEQFF

v_gene: TRBV29-1
abundance: -
d_gene: -
j_gene: TRBJ1-5
CDR3nt: TGCAGCGTTGAAGACAAAAAGCTGACCTTATGGGGCAATCAGCCCCAGCATTTT
CDR3aa: CSVEDKKLTLWGNQPQHF

v_gene: TRBV20-1
abundance: -
d_gene: TRBD1
j_gene: TRBJ1-2
CDR3nt: TGCAGTGCTAGGGGGGAGGGGGCGGGCTATGGCTACACCTTC
CDR3aa: CSARGEGAGYGYTF

v_gene: TRBV11-3
abundance: few
d_gene: -
j_gene: TRBJ1-3
CDR3nt: TGTGCCAGCAGCCCCTCACGGCACTCTGGAAACACCATATATTTT
CDR3aa: CASSPSRHSGNTIYF

v_gene: TRBV5-1
abundance: few
d_gene: -
j_gene: TRBJ1-4
CDR3nt: TGCGCCAGCAGCTTGGATGGGCGGAGAAATGAAAAACTGTTTTTT
CDR3aa: CASSLDGRRNEKLFF

v_gene: TRBV7-9
abundance: -
d_gene: TRBD1
j_gene: TRBJ2-2
CDR3nt: TGTGCCAGCAGCTTAGGGACAGGGGTACACACCGGGGAGCTGTTTTTT
CDR3aa: CASSLGTGVHTGELFF

v_gene: TRBV20-1
abundance: many
d_gene: -
j_gene: TRBJ1-1
CDR3nt: TGCAGTGCTAGAGATGCGGACGCTGAAGCTTTCTTT
CDR3aa: CSARDADAEAFF

v_gene: TRBV24-1
abundance: -
d_gene: -
j_gene: TRBJ2-1
CDR3nt: TGTGCCACCAGTGATTTAGGAGATTACAATGAGCAGTTCTTC
CDR3aa: CATSDLGDYNEQFF

v_gene: TRBV19
abundance: -
d_gene: TRBD1
j_gene: TRBJ1-5
CDR3nt: TGTGCCAGTAGTGGGACAGGGGGCCAACAGCCCCAGCATTTT
CDR3aa: CASSGTGGQQPQHF

v_gene: TRBV6-1
abundance: -
d_gene: -
j_gene: TRBJ1-2
CDR3nt: TGTGCCAGCAGAGATACAGGGTTCTTGGTCGGCTACACCTTC
CDR3aa: CASRDTGFLVGYTF

v_gene: TRBV20-1
abundance: -
d_gene: TRBD1
j_gene: TRBJ1-5
CDR3nt: TGCAGTGCTAGGGGGGACAGGGGGGCCAATCAGCCCCAGCATTTT
CDR3aa: CSARGDRGANQPQHF

v_gene: TRBV5-1
abundance: -
d_gene: -
j_gene: TRBJ1-2
CDR3nt: TGTGCCAGCAGCTTGCAGGTAGACTATGGCTACACCTTC
CDR3aa: CASSLQVDYGYTF